These 28 T cell receptor beta chains were sequenced from one sample in a study of memory CD4+ T cells and cytomegalovirus serostatus. The protocol was immunoSEQ multiplex PCR, while the TCRdb copy is restricted to in-frame clones and leaves out a portion. In the table there are some 45,000 clones, approximately 74% of which are singletons. The sort gate was single viable CD3+CD4+CD8-CD45RO+ cells for memory CD4+ T cells. The specimen sequenced was memory CD4+ T cells from blood. The receptors here all came from an adult in good health and CMV-seropositive.

This clone was picked up a small number of times. V and J are TRBV15 and TRBJ1-1, with a possible D match to TRBD1 (6 bases). From germline, CDR1 is LNHNV and CDR2 YYDKDF (reference sequence). V dropped 1 base and J dropped 2 bases, with 14 bases sitting between them. The CDR3 is made up of 16 amino acids. CDR3 protein: CATSRGTTGANTEAFF. The CDR3 nucleotides are TGTGCCACCAGCAGAGGAACGACAGGCGCAAACACTGAAGCTTTCTTT.

V gene TRBV13 combines with J gene TRBJ2-1; 12 bases agree with TRBD2. V trimming: 5 bases; J trimming: 8 bases; junction bases outside the gene matches: 16. Germline assignment: CDR1 PRHDT and CDR2 FYEKMQ (reference sequence). The CDR3 totals 18 residues. CDR3 DNA: TGTGCCAGCAGCGAGAGGGCTAGCGGGGGGGCCAGATTATATGAGCAGTTCTTC. The encoded protein is CASSERASGGARLYEQFF.

The chain couples TRBV19 to TRBJ1-1; 8 bases map to TRBD1. With 1 base clipped from V and 11 bases from J, the junction kept 9 bases outside the gene matches. Germline V gene sequence: CDR1 LNHDA, CDR2 SQIVND (reference sequence). This CDR3 spans 14 amino acids. This CDR3 is CASSIVEAGGSAFF. In DNA form, the CDR3 reads TGTGCCAGTAGTATAGTCGAGGCAGGGGGCAGCGCTTTCTTT.

V usage is TRBV5-1 and J usage is TRBJ2-7, with D possibly being TRBD2 (5 bases). Germline loops: CDR1 SGHRS, CDR2 YFSETQ. CDR3 size: 14 residues. V was clipped by 3 bases and J by 5 bases, with 15 bases between them. The CDR3 is CASSWRSPGDEQYF. CDR3 coding DNA: TGCGCCAGCAGCTGGAGGTCCCCCGGGGACGAGCAGTACTTC. Based on the CDR3 plus reference TRBV5-1 and TRBJ2-7, the full variable domain is KAGVTQTPRYLIKTRGQQVTLSCSPISGHRSVSWYQQTPGQGLQFLFEYFSETQRNKGNFPGRFSGRQFSNSRSEMNVSTLELGDSALYLCASSWRSPGDEQYFGPGTRLTVT.

The V call is TRBV6-6, the J call TRBJ1-2, with 7 bases fitting TRBD1. Germline V CDR1 and CDR2: MNHNY, SVGAGI (reference sequence). After removal of 5 bases from V and 8 bases from J, the junction contained 11 bases not matched to a gene. The CDR3 contains 14 residues. The CDR3 DNA follows: TGTGCCAGCAGTCAGGTCAGGGGGGAAGGAGGCTACACCTTC. Its translation: CASSQVRGEGGYTF.

The genes are TRBV5-1 and TRBJ2-5; D gene ambiguous. This CDR3 is built from 14 residues. From germline, CDR1 is SGHRS and CDR2 YFSETQ. V shed 4 bases and J shed 5 bases, with 15 bases lying between them. For the CDR3, the DNA is TGCGCCAGCAGCCCGGGCTTTGTTGGGGAGACCCAGTACTTC. It translates to CASSPGFVGETQYF. Supplemented by reference TRBV5-1 and TRBJ2-5, the full variable domain reads KAGVTQTPRYLIKTRGQQVTLSCSPISGHRSVSWYQQTPGQGLQFLFEYFSETQRNKGNFPGRFSGRQFSNSRSEMNVSTLELGDSALYLCASSPGFVGETQYFGPGTRLLVL.

This clone is classed as medium-sized (0.01 to 0.1%). V usage is TRBV12-5 and J usage is TRBJ1-3; unclear D gene. CDR3 length: 13 residues. CDR1 LGHNT and CDR2 FRNRAP come from the germline V gene. The germline V and J ends were trimmed by 6 bases and 8 bases, with 14 bases remaining between them. CDR3 sequence (DNA): TGTGCTAGTGGCATTAACGCCGGGGACACCATATATTTT. Translating gives CASGINAGDTIYF.

The chain uses TRBV2 and TRBJ2-5; possibly TRBD1 for D (5 bases). Trimming stripped 8 bases from V and 2 bases from J, with 15 bases between. This CDR3 spans 14 amino acids. Germline V gene data show CDR1 as SNHLY and CDR2 as FYNNEI. The CDR3 region has the DNA TGTGCCAGCGTGGCAGGGATAAATCAAGAGACCCAGTACTTC. Translated, it gives CASVAGINQETQYF. Full variable domain (rest looked up from reference TRBV2 and TRBJ2-5): EPEVTQTPSHQVTQMGQEVILRCVPISNHLYFYWYRQILGQKVEFLVSFYNNEISEKSEIFDDQFSVERPDGSNFTLKIRSTKLEDSAMYFCASVAGINQETQYFGPGTRLLVL.

The chain combines TRBV4-3 with TRBJ2-1, with D maybe TRBD1 (6 bases). The ends were cut back, 2 bases at V and 10 bases at J, with 9 bases in the middle. The CDR3 consists of 12 residues. Germline V gene data show CDR1 as LGHNA and CDR2 as YSLEER. CDR3 sequence: CASSQSDSEQFF. The CDR3 DNA reads TGCGCCAGCAGCCAATCGGACAGCGAGCAGTTCTTC.

The rearrangement joins TRBV7-8 to TRBJ1-1; D not certain. V was shortened by 2 bases and J by 6 bases, with 13 bases between the two germline ends. Germline CDR1 and CDR2: SGHVS and FQNEAQ. The CDR3 runs to 14 residues. CDR3 region: CASSLYLGGPEAFF. CDR3 nucleotide sequence: TGTGCCAGCAGCTTATACCTTGGAGGGCCTGAAGCTTTCTTT.

The table lists this clone with a count of one. This chain connects TRBV4-1 to TRBJ2-1; possible D gene TRBD1, 5 bases. In germline, CDR1 is MGHRA, CDR2 YSYEKL. The V gene lost 1 base and the J gene lost 10 bases, with 14 bases spanning the gap. The CDR3 sequence is 14 residues long. DNA for the CDR3: TGCGCCAGCAGCCAAGTGGCAGGGCCTCTCGAGCAGTTCTTC. Translated: CASSQVAGPLEQFF.

A word on this clone: Distinct nucleotide sequences in the sample also encode this CDR3. The chain joins TRBV9 to TRBJ2-3; the D is unclear. The CDR3 has 14 residues. Germline V gene sequence: CDR1 SGDLS, CDR2 YYNGEE. V lost 3 bases to trimming and J lost 0 bases, with 8 bases between them. DNA for the CDR3: TGTGCCAGCAGCGCCAATCCGAGCACAGATACGCAGTATTTT. It translates to CASSANPSTDTQYF.

This clone was found once. The chain carries TRBV5-1 and TRBJ2-6, with 10 bases that match TRBD1. The CDR3 runs 17 residues. Germline assignment: CDR1 SGHRS and CDR2 YFSETQ. Unmatched junction bases numbered 1, after V lost 1 base and J lost 0 bases. The CDR3 loop reads CASSLWTGGSGANVLTF. The CDR3 bases are TGCGCCAGCAGCTTGTGGACAGGGGGCTCTGGGGCCAACGTCCTGACTTTC. Variable domain in full (rest from reference TRBV5-1 and TRBJ2-6): KAGVTQTPRYLIKTRGQQVTLSCSPISGHRSVSWYQQTPGQGLQFLFEYFSETQRNKGNFPGRFSGRQFSNSRSEMNVSTLELGDSALYLCASSLWTGGSGANVLTFGAGSRLTVL.

This clone showed up just a few times. This chain uses TRBV15 with TRBJ2-7; 8 bases line up with TRBD1. CDR3 length: 15 residues. CDR1 and CDR2 from the germline V gene are LNHNV and YYDKDF (reference sequence). V was pared by 5 bases and J by 6 bases, with 12 bases of the junction left unmatched. CDR3 nucleotides: TGTGCCACCAGCGCCAACCGGGACAGGCCTTCCGAGCAGTACTTC. Protein product: CATSANRDRPSEQYF. Together with reference TRBV15 and TRBJ2-7, the CDR3 gives the full variable domain: DAMVIQNPRYQVTQFGKPVTLSCSQTLNHNVMYWYQQKSSQAPKLLFHYYDKDFNNEADTPDNFQSRRPNTSFCFLDIRSPGLGDTAMYLCATSANRDRPSEQYFGPGTRLTVT.

The CDR3 spells CASSPIRQGQITDTQYF. The CDR3 nucleotides are TGTGCCAGCTCACCCATTAGACAGGGCCAAATCACAGATACGCAGTATTTT. The chain carries TRBV18 and TRBJ2-3, with 7 bases aligning to TRBD1. CDR1 and CDR2 from the germline V gene are KGHSH and LQKENI. The CDR3 extends over 17 amino acids. V lost 3 bases and J lost 2; bases outside the gene matches: 11.

As regards this clone: In the same sample, other DNA sequences code for this CDR3. CDR3 residues: CASSYSEHYYEQYF. Written as DNA, the CDR3 is TGTGCCAGCAGTTACTCAGAACACTACTACGAGCAGTACTTC. The chain is built from TRBV6-5 and TRBJ2-7; no clear D. Germline assignment: CDR1 MNHEY and CDR2 SVGAGI. The CDR3 extends over 14 amino acids. The V end was cut by 0 bases, the J end by 3 bases, with 9 bases between.

This clone was counted only a few times. This chain uses TRBV11-1 with TRBJ2-5; TRBD2 matches 15 bases. V gave up 5 bases and J gave up 5 bases; unmatched junction bases: 12. Per the germline V gene, CDR1 is SGHAT and CDR2 is FQDESV (reference sequence). The CDR3 extends over 18 amino acids. CDR3: CASSLGTSGGILYETQYF. The CDR3 region has the DNA TGTGCCAGCAGCCTAGGGACTAGCGGGGGGATATTATACGAGACCCAGTACTTC.

The chain joins TRBV6-5 to TRBJ2-7; D is undetermined. V dropped 8 bases and J dropped 4 bases, with 6 bases sitting between them. The germline V gene encodes CDR1 MNHEY and CDR2 SVGAGI. This CDR3 has 10 residues. DNA for the CDR3: TGTGCCAGCGCGGATTACGAGCAGTACTTC. It codes for CASADYEQYF.

In this sample, this clone is medium-sized (0.01 to 0.1%). The J gene is TRBJ1-1, the V gene TRBV6-1; D might be TRBD1 (5 bases). This CDR3 contains 12 residues. The germline V gene encodes CDR1 MNHNS and CDR2 SASEGT. V shed 6 bases and J shed 5 bases, with 10 bases lying between them. The CDR3 bases are TGTGCCAGCAGACGAACAGGTACTGAAGCTTTCTTT. Translated, it gives CASRRTGTEAFF.

This clone has just one count. The rearrangement links TRBV4-2 to TRBJ1-1; D call uncertain. Germline V CDR1 and CDR2: LGHNA, YNFKEQ. CDR3 length equals 18 residues. Trimming cost V 3 bases and J 1 base, with 21 bases left between them. The CDR3 nucleotides read TGTGCCAGCAGCCAGGCATGGGGATTAGGTTTTCGGAACACTGAAGCTTTCTTT. This translates into CASSQAWGLGFRNTEAFF.

CDR3 DNA: TGCGCCAGCAGCTTGGGTCAGGGCGATGGGGGGACCCAGTACTTC. Translated, it gives CASSLGQGDGGTQYF. This rearrangement joins TRBV5-1 to TRBJ2-5; the D gene could be TRBD1 or TRBD2 (5 bases each). Germline-derived CDR1 and CDR2 are SGHRS and YFSETQ. CDR3 length: 15 amino acids. Trimming took off 0 bases at V and 7 bases at J, with 16 bases between the two ends.

The DNA of the CDR3 is TGTGCCAGCAGTCCTCCTAGCGGGGGCGCGTATGAGCAGTTCTTC. Translation: CASSPPSGGAYEQFF. The genes are TRBV28 and TRBJ2-1; 10 nucleotides match TRBD2. CDR1 MDHEN and CDR2 SYDVKM come from the germline V gene. CDR3 length equals 15 residues. V shed 5 bases, J shed 8 bases, and the junction held 9 bases outside the gene matches.

The chain recombines TRBV6-5 with TRBJ2-5, with no clear D. The V end was cut by 2 bases, the J end by 5 bases, with 15 bases between. The CDR3 runs 15 residues. The V gene's germline CDR1 is MNHEY and CDR2 SVGAGI. CDR3 coding DNA: TGTGCCAGCAGTTACCGGGCCCCAAGGCTCGAGACCCAGTACTTC. It translates to CASSYRAPRLETQYF.

The rearrangement joins TRBV28 to TRBJ1-2, with D maybe TRBD1 (5 bases). From germline, CDR1 is MDHEN and CDR2 SYDVKM. There are 18 residues in the CDR3. Trimming took off 2 bases at V and 0 bases at J, with 19 bases between the two ends. The CDR3 region is CASSLEGAGMRANYGYTF. Written as DNA, the CDR3 is TGTGCCAGCAGTTTAGAAGGGGCAGGGATGAGAGCTAACTATGGCTACACCTTC.

In this sample, this clone turned up once. This chain links TRBV4-2 with TRBJ1-2; no clear D gene. The CDR3 loop spans 13 amino acids. Trimming left V 6 bases short and J 4 bases short, with 12 bases between. Germline V CDR1 and CDR2: LGHNA, YNFKEQ. The CDR3 sequence is CASSAGSFYGYTF. In DNA form, the CDR3 reads TGTGCCAGCAGTGCCGGGTCCTTCTATGGCTACACCTTC.

The J gene is TRBJ2-7, the V gene TRBV7-9; no clear D. Looked up from germline, CDR1 is SEHNR and CDR2 is FQNEAQ (reference sequence). The CDR3 covers 15 residues. V dropped 0 bases and J dropped 0 bases, with 9 bases sitting between them. DNA for the CDR3: TGTGCCAGCAGCTTAGCCCTGGCGAGCTCCTACGAGCAGTACTTC. Protein sequence: CASSLALASSYEQYF.

The chain recombines TRBV5-6 with TRBJ2-7, with a weak D call TRBD2 (5 bases). This CDR3 has 14 residues. Germline V CDR1 and CDR2: SGHDT, YYEEEE. V lost 2 bases and J lost 6, with 15 bases in between. In DNA, the CDR3 is TGTGCCAGCAGCTTCGACGGAGGCCTCGGCGAGCAGTACTTC. It yields the protein CASSFDGGLGEQYF. The full variable domain, rest sourced from reference TRBV5-6 and TRBJ2-7, is DAGVTQSPTHLIKTRGQQVTLRCSPKSGHDTVSWYQQALGQGPQFIFQYYEEEERQRGNFPDRFSGHQFPNYSSELNVNALLLGDSALYLCASSFDGGLGEQYFGPGTRLTVT.

This sequence joins TRBV27 and TRBJ2-7; a weak D match, TRBD1 (5 bases). Looked up from germline, CDR1 is MNHEY and CDR2 is SMNVEV (reference sequence). Between the trimmed V and J ends, which lost 4 bases and 6 bases, there was a span of 10 bases. This CDR3 has 12 residues. CDR3 residues: CASSSTGTEQYF. As DNA, the CDR3 is TGTGCCAGCAGTTCAACAGGAACCGAGCAGTACTTC.